Listed below are T cell receptor beta chains from one sample, sequenced in a study of identical twins. TCRdb re-derived calls from the 5' RACE reads in MiXCR, one entry per CDR3 protein. The data hold more than 1.5 million distinct CDR3 sequences, with around 29% observed a single time. The sample consisted of cord blood. These receptors all come from a newborn girl in good health. Both conserved end residues are trimmed from each CDR3. Fields, in order: V gene, J gene, CDR3 length, CDR3 protein.

V gene: TRBV4-1; J gene: TRBJ2-7; CDR3 length: 15; CDR3 protein: ASSQVGFGDINYEQY
V gene: TRBV5-6; J gene: TRBJ2-3; CDR3 length: 15; CDR3 protein: ASSLSSGRAIGDTQY
V gene: TRBV11-1; J gene: TRBJ2-7; CDR3 length: 11; CDR3 protein: ASSHRNSYEQY
V gene: TRBV19; J gene: TRBJ2-1; CDR3 length: 17; CDR3 protein: ASSSLRGLAGYSYNEQF
V gene: TRBV20-1; J gene: TRBJ2-1; CDR3 length: 9; CDR3 protein: SERAYNEQF
V gene: TRBV5-1; J gene: TRBJ2-3; CDR3 length: 14; CDR3 protein: ASSLMQRLGTDTQY
V gene: TRBV4-1; J gene: TRBJ2-5; CDR3 length: 13; CDR3 protein: ASSPTAGESATQY
V gene: TRBV10-3; J gene: TRBJ1-2; CDR3 length: 13; CDR3 protein: AISEQGAGVYGYT
V gene: TRBV28; J gene: TRBJ1-1; CDR3 length: 11; CDR3 protein: ASSYTGNAEAF
V gene: TRBV5-6; J gene: TRBJ2-1; CDR3 length: 13; CDR3 protein: ASSLTDLSYNEQF
V gene: TRBV29-1; J gene: TRBJ2-3; CDR3 length: 11; CDR3 protein: SVEDLATDTQY
V gene: TRBV27; J gene: .; CDR3 length: 11; CDR3 protein: ACSLTFPDEQY
V gene: TRBV21-1; J gene: TRBJ2-7; CDR3 length: 10; CDR3 protein: ASLTLDYEQY
V gene: TRBV4-2; J gene: TRBJ2-3; CDR3 length: 13; CDR3 protein: ASSQDWVSTDTQY
V gene: TRBV27; J gene: TRBJ2-7; CDR3 length: 12; CDR3 protein: ASSLFGSSYEQY
V gene: TRBV20-1; J gene: .; CDR3 length: 12; CDR3 protein: SARVHPTAHEQY
V gene: TRBV6-1; J gene: TRBJ1-5; CDR3 length: 11; CDR3 protein: ASSDISNQPQH
V gene: TRBV20-1; J gene: TRBJ1-5; CDR3 length: 10; CDR3 protein: SASKRGQPQH
V gene: TRBV20-1; J gene: TRBJ1-2; CDR3 length: 14; CDR3 protein: SASKPPQEEDYGYT
V gene: TRBV7-9; J gene: .; CDR3 length: 14; CDR3 protein: ASSLAAGYTYNEQY
V gene: TRBV28; J gene: .; CDR3 length: 16; CDR3 protein: ASSFLKTAGSSYNEQY
V gene: TRBV9; J gene: TRBJ1-1; CDR3 length: 12; CDR3 protein: ASSRKRAHTEAF
V gene: TRBV27; J gene: TRBJ2-7; CDR3 length: 11; CDR3 protein: ASRLGQSYEQY